This record covers a single TCR beta chain. TCRdb's copy holds only in-frame clones and misses some; the assay was immunoSEQ multiplex PCR. The sample consists of 65,000 to 95,000 clones, 89% of them appearing once. This entry belongs to a study of PD-1 blockade in classical Hodgkin lymphoma. Each of the patients experienced relapse following autologous stem cell transplantation, and their brentuximab vedotin exposure differed. The receptor was isolated from a human donor with classical Hodgkin lymphoma. The sequenced sample was peripheral blood mononuclear cells (PBMCs), obtained at baseline.

Here the CDR3 reads CASSYGDRGTHTEAFF. Here the CDR3 DNA reads TGTGCCAGCAGTTACGGGGACCGCGGAACCCACACTGAAGCTTTCTTT. This chain uses TRBV6-5 with TRBJ1-1; possibly TRBD1 for D (5 bases). V was trimmed by 2 bases and J by 3 bases, leaving 16 bases between them. The CDR3 runs 16 residues. Per the germline V gene, CDR1 is MNHEY and CDR2 is SVGAGI.